This T cell receptor beta chain is drawn from a study of T-cell reconstitution after alpha-beta-depleted transplantation in children. The TCRbeta library was prepared with unique molecular identifiers. One entry per CDR3 protein results from TCRdb running MiXCR on the PCR reads. The sample carries 450,000 to 600,000 distinct CDR3 sequences, about an eighth recorded once. Trimming pared 6 bases from V and 2 bases from J, leaving 16 bases between. Germline V lookup: CDR1 SGHVS, CDR2 FNYEAQ. The CDR3 runs to 15 residues. As concerns this clonotype: The antigen is undetermined.

General observations from the study: Where alpha-beta T cells came from about two months after transplant was reportedly several hundred expanded graft clones.

V gene TRBV7-6 combines with J gene TRBJ2-5; D may be TRBD2 (5 bases). The TCR sequence derives from a male patient between 10 and 17 years old who had a stem cell transplant for acute myeloid leukemia, so the T cells may come from the graft donor. The sample in question was PBMCs, mostly from graft donor cells, obtained 360 days after TCRalphabeta/CD19-depleted stem cell transplant. The DNA for the CDR3 is TGTGCCAGCAGGTACAGACCCGGGAAACAAGAGACCCAGTACTTC. It codes for CASRYRPGKQETQYF.